This T cell receptor beta chain comes out of a study of blood T cell repertoires in COVID-19. Looking at the study overall: There were acute and convalescent COVID-19 samples, and they came from the United States, Italy and Spain. PBMCs, B-cell-depleted T cells, or T cells were the source of the cDNA or gDNA that made up the material.

V was clipped by 6 bases and J by 11 bases; unmatched bases: 18. This CDR3 contains 15 residues. Germline values: CDR1 ENHRY, CDR2 SYGVKD. In the original analysis: Reference gene primer amplification gave nucleated cell count estimates. Repertoires were generated with immunoSEQ multiplex PCR, while TCRdb's copy carries only in-frame clones and drops some. V and J calls and clone size come straight from that table; D and trimming were deduced from the DNA. The sample yields some 120,000 clones, roughly 69% seen once. The sequenced sample was peripheral blood. This chain connects TRBV10-3 to TRBJ1-1, with 7 positions matching TRBD1. This sequence originates from a woman aged 65 to 85 with acute or convalescent COVID-19. The CDR3 DNA reads TGTGCCATCAGGACCTCAGGGGGACCCATCGCCATGGCTTTCTTT. Translating gives CAIRTSGGPIAMAFF.